This T cell receptor (beta chain) was sequenced in a study of cytomegalovirus exposure and HLA in healthy donors. The PCR employed 60 Vbeta primers together with 13 Jbeta primers. Profiled with immunoSEQ multiplex PCR; TCRdb holds only in-frame clones, not every one. The sample gives about 220,000 clones, 76% of which show up once; 0.6% to 0.65% is in the top ten. V lost 5 bases and J lost 3, with 14 bases in between. This CDR3 comprises 14 residues. Germline CDR1 SGDLS, CDR2 YYNGEE. With regard to this clone: Its antigen remains unknown.

Whole-study results and caveats: Productive status was seen about 87% or about 30% of the time for most TCR beta V segments in an earlier analysis. Follow-up analysis later connected one missense variant in DCLRE1C with trimming of TCR beta V- and J-genes.

The TCR originated in a man aged 18 to 30 in good health and CMV-seronegative. V usage is TRBV9 and J usage is TRBJ2-5, with a tentative D call TRBD1 (6 bases). Sequencing used PBMCs. CDR3 coding DNA: TGTGCCAGCAGTGCCGGACAGCTCAAAGAGACCCAGTACTTC. It specifies CASSAGQLKETQYF. Looking up the rest from reference TRBV9 and TRBJ2-5 gives the full variable domain: DSGVTQTPKHLITATGQRVTLRCSPRSGDLSVYWYQQSLDQGLQFLIQYYNGEERAKGNILERFSAQQFPDLHSELNLSSLELGDSALYFCASSAGQLKETQYFGPGTRLLVL.